Each of the 7 T cell receptor beta chains below was sequenced from the same sample in a study of blood T cell repertoires in COVID-19. The data were produced by immunoSEQ multiplex PCR, yet TCRdb's version contains in-frame clones alone and is incomplete. The data contain around 37,000 clones, about nine tenths of them singletons. What was sequenced was peripheral blood. These receptors all come from a man aged 45-65 years with active or convalescent COVID-19.

The J gene is TRBJ2-5, the V gene TRBV18; 7 bases are a match to TRBD2. Germline lookup yields CDR1 KGHSH and CDR2 LQKENI. This CDR3 has 15 amino acids. V was pared by 3 bases and J by 4 bases, with 8 bases of the junction left unmatched. CDR3 protein: CASSPGAAGAETQYF. In DNA form, the CDR3 reads TGTGCCAGCTCACCTGGGGCGGCGGGAGCAGAGACCCAGTACTTC.

V usage is TRBV30 and J usage is TRBJ2-3; 9 bases line up with TRBD2. Germline V gene sequence: CDR1 GTSNPN, CDR2 SVGIG (reference sequence). This CDR3 is 14 amino acids long. The V and J ends lost 8 bases and 3 bases, in that order; junction bases with no gene match: 9. CDR3 DNA: TGTGCCCTATCTAGCGGGATAGAAACAGATACGCAGTATTTT. As protein: CALSSGIETDTQYF.

This clone has just a few counts. The chain couples TRBV5-1 to TRBJ1-1; 11 nucleotides agree with TRBD1. This CDR3 is built from 14 residues. The J segment lost 6 bases and the V segment lost 5 bases, leaving 6 bases of the junction unmatched. The germline CDR1 and CDR2 sequences are SGHRS and YFSETQ. The CDR3 coding sequence is TGCGCCAGCAGGATTGGACAGGGGGCCTCTGAAGCTTTCTTT. Translation gives CASRIGQGASEAFF.

This clone was seen a handful of times. CDR3 sequence reads: CASRVGASSYNEQFF. DNA for the CDR3: TGTGCCAGCAGGGTTGGGGCTAGCTCCTACAATGAGCAGTTCTTC. The chain is built from TRBV6-5 and TRBJ2-1; tentative D call: TRBD1 (5 bases). Germline CDR1 and CDR2: MNHEY and SVGAGI. V was pared by 6 bases and J by 0 bases, with 12 bases between. CDR3 size: 15 residues.

This sequence joins TRBV18 and TRBJ2-2; D remains unclear. From germline, CDR1 is KGHSH and CDR2 LQKENI. V lost 2 bases, J lost 2 bases, and 12 bases lay in between. This CDR3 is 16 amino acids long. CDR3 sequence (DNA): TGTGCCAGCTCACCATCGCTCGCGGAAAACACCGGGGAGCTGTTTTTT. This gives the protein CASSPSLAENTGELFF.

The gene calls are TRBV4-1 and TRBJ2-7; the D gene is possibly TRBD2 (5 bases). The CDR3 totals 15 residues. Germline CDR1 reads MGHRA; CDR2 reads YSYEKL. V lost 4 bases and J lost 7, with 20 bases in between. For the CDR3, the DNA is TGCGCCAGCAGCCCCGGGCCGGTGTCGAGGACTGAGCAGTACTTC. It yields the protein CASSPGPVSRTEQYF.

The chain has TRBV28 and TRBJ2-7; 7 nucleotides align to TRBD1. Trimming cost V 5 bases and J 3 bases; bases outside gene matches: 1. Per the germline V gene, CDR1 is MDHEN and CDR2 is SYDVKM. This CDR3 has 12 amino acids. CDR3 loop: CASSRDSYEQYF. CDR3 bases: TGTGCCAGCAGTCGGGACAGCTACGAGCAGTACTTC.